What follows are 20 T cell receptor beta chains derived from one specimen sequenced in a study of blood T cell repertoires in COVID-19. The table came from immunoSEQ multiplex PCR; TCRdb's copy has only in-frame clones and leaves some out. In the table there are about 250,000 clones, around 83% of which are singletons. The sample comprised peripheral blood. All receptors derive from a man of 80 years or more with acute or convalescent COVID-19.

The rearrangement links TRBV19 to TRBJ2-2, with 9 bases that match TRBD2. After removal of 6 bases from V and 1 base from J, the junction contained 3 bases not matched to a gene. The CDR3 is 15 residues long. Germline V gives CDR1 LNHDA, CDR2 SQIVND (reference sequence). The chain's CDR3 is CASRRLAVNTGELFF. In DNA, the CDR3 is TGTGCCAGTAGGAGACTAGCGGTGAACACCGGGGAGCTGTTTTTT.

V usage is TRBV5-6 and J usage is TRBJ2-1; D is perhaps TRBD1 (6 bases). Trimming took 6 bases from V and 5 from J, leaving 27 bases between them. The CDR3 runs to 18 residues. CDR1 is SGHDT, CDR2 YYEEEE, per germline. In DNA, the CDR3 is TGTGCCAGCACCTGGGCAGGGGATGAGCCGTTCCCCCACAATGAGCAGTTCTTC. It specifies CASTWAGDEPFPHNEQFF.

V is TRBV18 and J is TRBJ2-6; TRBD1 matches 12 bases. J was trimmed by 2 bases and V by 1 base; bases with no gene match: 3. The CDR3 covers 18 residues. From germline, CDR1 is KGHSH and CDR2 LQKENI. DNA of the CDR3: TGTGCCAGCTCACCACAGGGACAGGGGGCCGCTGGGGCCAACGTCCTGACTTTC. It yields the protein CASSPQGQGAAGANVLTF. Based on the CDR3 plus reference TRBV18 and TRBJ2-6, the full variable domain is NAGVMQNPRHLVRRRGQEARLRCSPMKGHSHVYWYRQLPEEGLKFMVYLQKENIIDESGMPKERFSAEFPKEGPSILRIQQVVRGDSAAYFCASSPQGQGAAGANVLTFGAGSRLTVL.

This sequence joins TRBV27 and TRBJ1-2; the match to TRBD1 covers 9 bases. This CDR3 comprises 14 residues. Germline trimming cut 6 bases from V and 4 bases from J; bases unmatched to any gene: 6. Germline V CDR1 and CDR2: MNHEY, SMNVEV (reference sequence). CDR3 amino acids: CASRRTGAGYGYTF. The CDR3 region has the DNA TGTGCCAGCAGGAGGACAGGGGCTGGCTATGGCTACACCTTC.

This clone occurred once. The V call is TRBV18, the J call TRBJ1-1, with no clear D. The ends were cut back, 0 bases at V and 0 bases at J, with 8 bases in the middle. Germline V CDR1 and CDR2: KGHSH, LQKENI. This CDR3 is built from 15 residues. The CDR3 region is CASSPPGALNTEAFF. The CDR3 region has the DNA TGTGCCAGCTCACCACCGGGAGCGTTGAACACTGAAGCTTTCTTT.

With regard to this clone: Other DNA sequences in the same sample also yield this CDR3. The V call is TRBV7-8, the J call TRBJ2-7; weak D call: TRBD2 (6 bases). Per the germline V gene, CDR1 is SGHVS and CDR2 is FQNEAQ. CDR3 length: 13 residues. V was clipped by 3 bases and J by 3 bases, with 9 bases between them. The CDR3 reads CASSLGGGYEQYF. CDR3 nucleotide sequence: TGTGCCAGCAGCTTGGGAGGTGGCTACGAGCAGTACTTC. Full variable domain (rest looked up from reference TRBV7-8 and TRBJ2-7): GAGVSQSPRYKVAKRGQDVALRCDPISGHVSLFWYQQALGQGPEFLTYFQNEAQLDKSGLPSDRFFAERPEGSVSTLKIQRTQQEDSAVYLCASSLGGGYEQYFGPGTRLTVT.

This sequence joins TRBV6-1 and TRBJ2-3; 9 positions agree with TRBD2. The CDR3 has 19 residues. V gave up 2 bases and J gave up 0 bases; unmatched junction bases: 12. Germline loops: CDR1 MNHNS, CDR2 SASEGT. The CDR3 DNA reads TGTGCCAGCAGTGAAACCCTCGGGGGTAGCGGGGGCAGCACAGATACGCAGTATTTT. It encodes CASSETLGGSGGSTDTQYF.

The chain couples TRBV9 to TRBJ2-2; 8 bases agree with TRBD2. V lost 4 bases to trimming and J lost 0 bases; unmatched junction nucleotides: 8. Germline CDR1 is SGDLS and CDR2 is YYNGEE. CDR3 length: 17 residues. The CDR3 DNA reads TGTGCCAGCAGCTTGCCCCTAGCGGGCGCGAACACCGGGGAGCTGTTTTTT. This encodes CASSLPLAGANTGELFF.

This clone was detected once. J is TRBJ2-1 and V is TRBV11-3, with 10 bases lining up with TRBD2. This CDR3 region has 15 residues. Germline V CDR1 and CDR2: SGHNT, YENEEA. V lost 5 bases to trimming and J lost 9 bases; unmatched junction nucleotides: 10. For the CDR3, the DNA is TGTGCCAGCAGCCCCCAGCGGGGGGGCCGGGGTGAGCAGTTCTTC. It specifies CASSPQRGGRGEQFF.

The rearrangement uses TRBV7-2 and TRBJ2-5, with TRBD2 matching over 11 bases. In germline, CDR1 is SGHTA, CDR2 FQGNSA. There are 15 residues in the CDR3. V lost 2 bases, J lost 5 bases, and 4 bases stayed unmatched. The CDR3 DNA reads as TGTGCCAGCAGCTTAAGCACTAGCGGGGGTGAGACCCAGTACTTC. Amino acid sequence: CASSLSTSGGETQYF.

There are a few counts of this clone. V usage is TRBV7-6 and J usage is TRBJ2-2; TRBD1 matches 7 bases. Germline lookup yields CDR1 SGHVS and CDR2 FNYEAQ. J gave up 6 bases and V 5 bases, and 9 bases lay outside the gene matches. This CDR3 is built from 15 residues. The CDR3 DNA follows: TGTGCCAGCAGCCCCGGGACAGCCGGAGCCGGGGAGCTGTTTTTT. This codes for CASSPGTAGAGELFF.

This rearrangement joins TRBV16 to TRBJ1-1; D unresolved. CDR1 KGHSY and CDR2 FQNENV come from the germline V gene. Deletions cut 5 bases from V and 8 bases from J, with 9 bases between. The CDR3 is 11 amino acids. The CDR3 DNA reads TGTGCCAGCAGCGAGTGGTCCGAAGCTTTCTTT. This sequence encodes CASSEWSEAFF. The full variable domain, rest sourced from reference TRBV16 and TRBJ1-1, is GEEVAQTPKHLVRGEGQKAKLYCAPIKGHSYVFWYQQVLKNEFKFLISFQNENVFDETGMPKERFSAKCLPNSPCSLEIQATKLEDSAVYFCASSEWSEAFFGQGTRLTVV.

The J gene is TRBJ2-7, the V gene TRBV7-6; a weak D match, TRBD2 (6 bases). Trimming cost V 3 bases and J 6 bases, with 21 bases left between them. The CDR3 spans 16 residues. CDR1 SGHVS and CDR2 FNYEAQ come from the germline V gene. Written as DNA, the CDR3 is TGTGCCAGCAGCTTGGGTTCTCCGGGAGTGACTTCCGAGCAGTACTTC. It translates to CASSLGSPGVTSEQYF.

The count of this clone is one. The chain recombines TRBV27 with TRBJ2-7; TRBD2 agrees at 10 bases. After removal of 5 bases from V and 7 bases from J, the junction contained 8 bases not matched to a gene. The CDR3 runs 14 residues. CDR1 MNHEY and CDR2 SMNVEV come from the germline V gene (reference sequence). Written as DNA, the CDR3 is TGTGCCAGCAGTCTCCTAGCGGGAGTGCGTGAGCAGTACTTC. It codes for CASSLLAGVREQYF.

The chain is built from TRBV6-5 and TRBJ2-7, with D possibly being TRBD2 (6 bases). V shed 6 bases and J shed 2 bases, with 17 bases lying between them. This CDR3 has 15 residues. Germline V gene lookup returns CDR1 MNHEY and CDR2 SVGAGI. CDR3 nucleotide sequence: TGTGCCAGCAGGTTTGGAGGGGATGGGCCCTACGAGCAGTACTTC. Amino acids: CASRFGGDGPYEQYF.

The chain recombines TRBV20-1 with TRBJ1-5; possible D gene TRBD1, 5 bases. V was trimmed by 3 bases and J by 4 bases, leaving 13 bases between them. CDR3 length equals 14 residues. Germline-derived CDR1 and CDR2 are DFQATT and SNEGSKA (reference sequence). The CDR3 DNA reads as TGCAGTGCTAGTTCTAGGGGAGGTAATCAGCCCCAGCATTTT. Protein: CSASSRGGNQPQHF.

V is TRBV6-5 and J is TRBJ1-2, with 7 bases aligning to TRBD1. This CDR3 region has 13 residues. The V and J ends lost 10 bases and 2 bases, in that order; junction bases with no gene match: 7. Looked up from germline, CDR1 is MNHEY and CDR2 is SVGAGI. Written as DNA, the CDR3 is TGTGCCACCCGACAGGGATACAACTATGGCTACACCTTC. Protein product: CATRQGYNYGYTF.

The chain links TRBV5-1 to TRBJ2-5, with 12 nucleotides matching TRBD1. CDR1 is SGHRS and CDR2 is YFSETQ in the germline V gene. The trim removed 6 bases at V and 3 bases at J, leaving 6 bases unmatched. This CDR3 has 15 residues. The chain's CDR3 is CASTAGTGGEETQYF. In DNA, the CDR3 is TGCGCCAGCACCGCCGGGACAGGGGGCGAAGAGACCCAGTACTTC.

The chain combines TRBV5-4 with TRBJ2-5, with 10 nucleotides matching TRBD2. V lost 0 bases, J lost 4 bases, and 3 bases stayed unmatched. Per the germline V gene, CDR1 is SGHNT and CDR2 is YYREEE (reference sequence). The CDR3 is 15 amino acids. In DNA form, the CDR3 reads TGTGCCAGCAGCTTGGGAGGACTAGCGGTAGAGACCCAGTACTTC. The encoded protein is CASSLGGLAVETQYF.

This clone has more than one count but fewer than ten. This chain connects TRBV6-5 to TRBJ1-6; tentatively, D is TRBD1 (6 bases). The germline V gene encodes CDR1 MNHEY and CDR2 SVGAGI. This CDR3 spans 13 amino acids. V shed 10 bases and J shed 4 bases, with 11 bases lying between them. For the CDR3, the DNA is TGTGCCACCGCGACAGGATATAATTCACCCCTCCACTTT. Translating gives CATATGYNSPLHF.